These T cell receptor beta chains were read from a single sample in a study of blood T cells in healthy people across ages. TCRdb itself ran the 5' RACE reads through MiXCR, one entry per CDR3 protein. Among about 680,000 distinct CDR3 sequences listed, around half were seen once. The sample consisted of blood. Receptors originate from a woman aged 55-69 years in good health. The CDR3 runs from the conserved cysteine through the conserved F or W. A D gene is named only where the DNA matches it firmly. Size tells how often a clone was seen (once, few, many) or the class of an expanded clone, and some rows leave it out.

abundance	v_gene	d_gene	j_gene	CDR3nt	CDR3aa
many	TRBV4-3	.	TRBJ1-4	TGCGCCAGCAGCCTCACGGACAGAGACTATGAAAAACTGTTTTTT	CASSLTDRDYEKLFF
.	TRBV20-1	.	TRBJ1-2	TGCAGTGCTAGAGGGACAGCCGGAGGATATGGCTACACCTTC	CSARGTAGGYGYTF
few	TRBV4-2	TRBD1	TRBJ1-2	TGTGCCAGCAGCCAGACCGGAACAGGGGCCGGATGTGGCTACACCTTC	CASSQTGTGAGCGYTF
.	TRBV3-1	TRBD2	TRBJ2-7	TGTGCCAGCAGCTCGGCGGGAGGATTTTACGAGCAGTACTTC	CASSSAGGFYEQYF
.	TRBV20-1	.	TRBJ2-3	TGCAGTGCTAGGGACGGAGACACAGATACGCAGTATTTT	CSARDGDTDTQYF
.	TRBV15	.	TRBJ2-7	TGTGCCACCAGCAGTGACCCGACTAGGACCTACGAGCAGTACTTC	CATSSDPTRTYEQYF
.	TRBV28	.	TRBJ2-1	TGTGCCAGCAGTTCAGGAGGGGGCGTTCAGTTCTTC	CASSSGGGVQFF
.	TRBV6-2/TRBV6-3	TRBD1	TRBJ1-5	TGTGCCAGCAGTTACTCGGGACAGGGGAATCAGCCCCAGCATTTT	CASSYSGQGNQPQHF
few	TRBV20-1	TRBD2	TRBJ2-7	TGCAGTGCGCCGCCTAGCGGGACCTACGAGCAGTACTTC	CSAPPSGTYEQYF
few	TRBV20-1	.	TRBJ2-1	TGCAGTGCTAGAGATCAAGGGGGAGGGAGGAGCTCCTACAATGAGCAGTTCTTC	CSARDQGGGRSSYNEQFF
.	TRBV7-9	TRBD1	TRBJ2-4	TGTGCCAGCAGCTTAGCCCCGGGACAGAACGGAAACATTCAGTACTTC	CASSLAPGQNGNIQYF
.	TRBV4-3	TRBD2	TRBJ2-7	TGCGCCAGCGGATCCGGGACTAGTACGTACAATGAGCAGTACTTC	CASGSGTSTYNEQYF
.	TRBV5-5	.	TRBJ1-2	TGTGCCAGCAGCTTGGGGACATCTGTTTGGATGAACTATGGCTACACCTTC	CASSLGTSVWMNYGYTF
.	TRBV27	TRBD2	TRBJ2-5	TGTGCCAGCAGTTCGTTAGCGGGGCAAGAGACCCAGTACTTC	CASSSLAGQETQYF
many	TRBV7-2	TRBD2	TRBJ2-7	TGTGCCAGCAGCAAAATGAACCTACTAGCGCCCCCCTACGAGCAGTACTTC	CASSKMNLLAPPYEQYF
few	TRBV5-1	TRBD1	TRBJ2-1	TGCGCCAGCAGCTTGGGGGGACAGCTGTTCAATGAGCAGTTCTTC	CASSLGGQLFNEQFF
many	TRBV28	.	TRBJ2-7	TGTGCCAGCAGTTACCCATCCCTTAGTAGGGGTCAATACTACGAGCAGTACTTC	CASSYPSLSRGQYYEQYF
.	TRBV28	TRBD2	TRBJ2-7	TGTGCCAGCAGTTTCCCCAGATCGTGGACTAGCGGTTCCTACGAGCAGTACTTC	CASSFPRSWTSGSYEQYF
.	TRBV18	.	TRBJ1-1	TGTGCCAGCTCACCACCGCTGGGACCGGGGAAGGCTGAAGCTTTCTTT	CASSPPLGPGKAEAFF
.	TRBV5-1	TRBD1	TRBJ2-1	TGCGCCAGCAGTAAGGACCCAGGGGGCTTGAATGAGCAGTTCTTC	CASSKDPGGLNEQFF
.	TRBV28	.	TRBJ2-5	TGTGCCAGCAGTGTCAGGGGGGAAGAGACCCAGTACTTC	CASSVRGEETQYF
few	TRBV20-1	.	TRBJ2-1	TGCAGTGCTAGAGGAGGGATTAGAGGTGGTGAGCAGTTCTTC	CSARGGIRGGEQFF
.	TRBV20-1	.	TRBJ2-5	TGCAGTGCTAGTCACTCAGAGACCCAGTACTTC	CSASHSETQYF
.	TRBV7-2	.	TRBJ2-7	TGTGCCAGCAGCCCCTCGAGGGCAGGGGACCACGAGCAGTACTTC	CASSPSRAGDHEQYF
.	TRBV10-3	TRBD1	TRBJ1-2	TGTGCCATCAGGGGACAGGGGCACGTCTCAAACTATGGCTACACCTTC	CAIRGQGHVSNYGYTF